The 27 T cell receptor beta chains in this list originate from one sample, sequenced in a study of T-cell memory formation after mild COVID-19. TCRdb redid the calling of the 5' RACE reads with MiXCR, one entry per CDR3 protein. The data contain approximately 270,000 distinct CDR3 sequences, under 20% of them singletons. The sequencing input was PBMCs or a T cell subset sorted from them (not recorded which). The receptors stem from a man younger than 35 who had mild COVID-19 (a few samples of this study predate the infection). Cell type and time point are not known.

This clonotype was detected ten times or more. The chain joins TRBV15 to TRBJ2-7; no clear D. CDR3 length: 15 amino acids. The V gene's germline CDR1 is LNHNV and CDR2 YYDKDF (reference sequence). The V end was cut by 0 bases, the J end by 3 bases, with 12 bases between. CDR3 protein: CATSRDQGPGYEQYF. The DNA for the CDR3 is TGTGCCACCAGCAGAGATCAAGGGCCAGGCTACGAGCAGTACTTC.

The chain is built from TRBV7-3 and TRBJ2-5; D not resolved. The V gene lost 5 bases and the J gene lost 4 bases, with 11 bases spanning the gap. CDR3 length equals 13 residues. Germline CDR1 reads SGHTA; CDR2 reads FQGTGA. The CDR3 DNA reads as TGTGCCAGCAGCCCGATGGGGTCAGAGACCCAGTACTTC. Encoded protein: CASSPMGSETQYF.

V is TRBV4-2 and J is TRBJ2-5, with TRBD2 matching over 8 bases. The CDR3 loop spans 16 amino acids. Germline V lookup: CDR1 LGHNA, CDR2 YNFKEQ. With 1 base clipped from V and 4 bases from J, the junction kept 8 bases outside the gene matches. CDR3 in amino acids: CASSQAGLGAGETQYF. The CDR3 DNA reads as TGTGCCAGCAGCCAAGCGGGACTAGGGGCGGGAGAGACCCAGTACTTC.

This clonotype was detected a few times. The gene calls are TRBV12-5 and TRBJ2-3; TRBD1 aligns across 7 bases. J was trimmed by 3 bases and V by 6 bases; bases with no gene match: 9. In germline, CDR1 is LGHNT, CDR2 FRNRAP. The CDR3 is made up of 15 amino acids. CDR3 protein: CASGPGTVKTDTQYF. CDR3 in DNA: TGTGCTAGTGGCCCCGGGACAGTAAAGACAGATACGCAGTATTTT.

The genes are TRBV6-1 and TRBJ2-7; 8 nucleotides align to TRBD1. The CDR3 totals 13 residues. From germline, CDR1 is MNHNS and CDR2 SASEGT. The J segment lost 6 bases and the V segment lost 5 bases, leaving 6 bases of the junction unmatched. CDR3 nucleotides: TGTGCCAGCAGTTTTACAGGGGGAGGCGAGCAGTACGTC. Residues: CASSFTGGGEQYV.

This clonotype was counted between two and nine times. The chain links TRBV19 to TRBJ2-5; 10 bases align to TRBD2. J was trimmed by 3 bases and V by 5 bases; bases with no gene match: 9. The CDR3 extends over 16 amino acids. Germline loops: CDR1 LNHDA, CDR2 SQIVND (reference sequence). The CDR3 is CASSSRTSGAKETQYF. The DNA for the CDR3 is TGTGCCAGTAGTTCCCGTACTAGCGGGGCTAAAGAGACCCAGTACTTC.

The chain combines TRBV7-8 with TRBJ2-2, with D perhaps TRBD1 (5 bases). This CDR3 spans 15 amino acids. V was shortened by 4 bases and J by 5 bases, with 14 bases between the two germline ends. Germline values: CDR1 SGHVS, CDR2 FQNEAQ. The CDR3 here is CASSSLRQTTGELFF. The CDR3 DNA sequence: TGTGCCAGCAGCTCGCTACGACAGACAACCGGGGAGCTGTTTTTT.

This clonotype was detected a few times. The chain joins TRBV12-5 to TRBJ2-5; TRBD1 or TRBD2 may be the D gene (7 bases each). V shed 8 bases and J shed 0 bases, with 13 bases lying between them. Germline V gene data show CDR1 as LGHNT and CDR2 as FRNRAP. The length of the CDR3 is 14 residues. CDR3: CASQQGGYQETQYF. The CDR3 region has the DNA TGTGCTAGTCAGCAGGGGGGGTACCAAGAGACCCAGTACTTC. Variable domain in full (rest from reference TRBV12-5 and TRBJ2-5): DARVTQTPRHKVTEMGQEVTMRCQPILGHNTVFWYRQTMMQGLELLAYFRNRAPLDDSGMPKDRFSAEMPDATLATLKIQPSEPRDSAVYFCASQQGGYQETQYFGPGTRLLVL.

The rearrangement uses TRBV7-9 and TRBJ2-5; 11 bases are shared with TRBD1. The CDR3 covers 18 residues. V gave up 5 bases and J gave up 2 bases; unmatched junction bases: 13. Germline V gene lookup returns CDR1 SEHNR and CDR2 FQNEAQ (reference sequence). CDR3 loop: CASSHRRHRDRGQETQYF. The CDR3 DNA follows: TGTGCCAGCAGCCATAGGCGGCACCGGGACAGGGGGCAAGAGACCCAGTACTTC.

This clonotype was observed a handful of times. The chain joins TRBV7-2 to TRBJ1-1, with D tentatively TRBD1 (5 bases). The germline V gene has CDR1 SGHTA and CDR2 FQGNSA. The CDR3 spans 14 residues. V lost 0 bases and J lost 10, with 15 bases in between. CDR3 in amino acids: CASSLAWGPGGAFF. CDR3 in DNA: TGTGCCAGCAGCTTAGCGTGGGGCCCGGGGGGAGCTTTCTTT.

This clonotype was counted only a few times. The chain joins TRBV28 to TRBJ1-2; D is uncertain. The CDR3 extends over 12 amino acids. V lost 7 bases and J 6 bases, leaving 12 bases between the germline ends. The V gene's germline CDR1 is MDHEN and CDR2 SYDVKM. CDR3 sequence reads: CASTARSNGYTF. DNA of the CDR3: TGTGCCAGCACCGCACGGTCCAATGGCTACACCTTC.

This clonotype has a handful of counts. Relative to the germline gene, one junction end is altered; a read error may explain this. The chain links TRBV4-1 to TRBJ1-5; 9 bases align to TRBD1. Germline lookup yields CDR1 MGHRA and CDR2 YSYEKL. This CDR3 comprises 14 residues. The CDR3 protein is CASSQGTGNQPQHF. CDR3 in DNA: TGTGCCAGCAGTCAGGGGACAGGGAATCAGCCCCAGCATTTT.

CDR3 amino acids: CASTTVGAETQYF. CDR3 sequence (DNA): TGTGCCAGCACAACCGTAGGGGCAGAGACCCAGTACTTC. The chain joins TRBV27 to TRBJ2-5, with D perhaps TRBD1 (5 bases). Trimming shortened V by 7 bases and J by 4 bases, and 13 bases separated the two germline ends. This CDR3 contains 13 residues. Germline V CDR1 and CDR2: MNHEY, SMNVEV (reference sequence).

The chain is built from TRBV7-2 and TRBJ2-6, with a tentative D call TRBD1 (5 bases). CDR1 and CDR2 (germline): SGHTA, FQGNSA. V was shortened by 5 bases and J by 2 bases, with 10 bases between the two germline ends. The CDR3 extends over 15 amino acids. This CDR3 reads CASSVRVAGANVLTF. The CDR3 nucleotides are TGTGCCAGCAGCGTCAGGGTTGCTGGGGCCAACGTCCTGACTTTC.

This clonotype was picked up a small number of times. The chain links TRBV5-1 to TRBJ2-5, with a weak D call TRBD2 (6 bases). CDR1 SGHRS and CDR2 YFSETQ come from the germline V gene. V lost 0 bases to trimming and J lost 2 bases, with 11 bases between them. The CDR3 length is 15 residues. The CDR3 spells CASSLGGATQETQYF. The CDR3, as DNA: TGCGCCAGCAGCTTGGGCGGGGCAACACAAGAGACCCAGTACTTC.

The chain employs TRBV11-2 and TRBJ2-7; a possible D gene is TRBD1 (6 bases). With 0 bases removed from V and 6 bases from J, the gap between germline ends came to 15 bases. CDR1 is SGHAT, CDR2 FQNNGV, per germline. The length of the CDR3 is 15 residues. CDR3 loop: CASSLESGGQLEQYF. The CDR3 DNA sequence: TGTGCCAGCAGCTTAGAATCGGGCGGACAGCTCGAGCAGTACTTC.

This clonotype has only a few counts. The chain couples TRBV7-2 to TRBJ2-1; no definite D call. Trimming shortened V by 1 base and J by 4 bases, and 11 bases separated the two germline ends. The CDR3 is 15 amino acids. Germline V gene lookup returns CDR1 SGHTA and CDR2 FQGNSA. The CDR3 DNA sequence: TGTGCCAGCAGCTTAGTCGTAGACCAATACAATGAGCAGTTCTTC. Its protein is CASSLVVDQYNEQFF.

This clonotype was recorded many times. V gene TRBV15 combines with J gene TRBJ2-3; D may be TRBD2 (6 bases). CDR3 length: 14 residues. From germline, CDR1 is LNHNV and CDR2 YYDKDF (reference sequence). Trimming took 5 bases from V and 4 from J, leaving 13 bases between them. In DNA form, the CDR3 reads TGTGCCACCAGCGGCGGGACCGCCTCAGATACGCAGTATTTT. This translates into CATSGGTASDTQYF.

There are many counts of this clonotype. The chain couples TRBV20-1 to TRBJ1-3, with D tentatively TRBD1 (6 bases). From germline, CDR1 is DFQATT and CDR2 SNEGSKA (reference sequence). CDR3 length: 12 amino acids. Deletions cut 2 bases from V and 4 bases from J, with 6 bases between. The CDR3 sequence: CSARQGGNTIYF. The CDR3 nucleotides read TGCAGTGCTAGACAGGGGGGAAACACCATATATTTT.

J is TRBJ2-5 and V is TRBV9; D ambiguous. The CDR3 has 12 residues. V lost 2 bases and J 7 bases, leaving 9 bases between the germline ends. In germline, CDR1 is SGDLS, CDR2 YYNGEE. The CDR3 DNA reads as TGTGCCAGCAGCGTCTTTGATGGGACCCAGTACTTC. Translating gives CASSVFDGTQYF.

The V and J genes are TRBV12-3 or TRBV12-4 and TRBJ1-2; D unclear. Trimming took 3 bases from V and 5 from J, leaving 13 bases between them. The CDR3 has 14 amino acids. CDR3 loop: CASSFVDLRYGYTF. The CDR3 DNA reads TGTGCCAGCAGTTTCGTCGACTTGCGATATGGCTACACCTTC.

This clonotype has ten or more counts. The rearrangement joins TRBV6-2 or TRBV6-3 to TRBJ2-3; D is ambiguous. The V gene lost 5 bases and the J gene lost 4 bases, with 4 bases spanning the gap. Germline loops: CDR1 MNHEY, CDR2 SVGEGT. The CDR3 has 11 amino acids. The CDR3 is CASSRPDTQYF. The CDR3 DNA reads as TGTGCCAGCAGTCGGCCAGATACGCAGTATTTT.

A few counts support this clonotype. This rearrangement joins TRBV3-1 to TRBJ1-1; D remains ambiguous. Per germline, CDR1 LGHDT and CDR2 YNNKEL (reference sequence). The CDR3 spans 13 residues. Trimming took off 2 bases at V and 4 bases at J, with 8 bases between the two ends. The DNA for the CDR3 is TGTGCCAGCAGCCAATCGTCCGGCACTGAAGCTTTCTTT. Translating it yields CASSQSSGTEAFF.

V gene TRBV21-1 combines with J gene TRBJ2-2; no check of the table's D call, TRBD1, against the DNA was made. TRBV21-1 is designated a pseudogene. This CDR3 contains 24 residues. For the CDR3, the DNA is TGTGCCAGCAGCAAAGGGAAAATGCAACCGCCGGGACAGGGTACCCCTATTAGCACCGGGGAGCTGTTTTTT. Translated: CASSKGKMQPPGQGTPISTGELFF.

This clonotype occurred a few times. The chain joins TRBV20-1 to TRBJ2-3, with TRBD2 identical over 8 bases. The CDR3 runs to 15 residues. The germline V gene encodes CDR1 DFQATT and CDR2 SNEGSKA (reference sequence). Trimming took 6 bases from V and 2 from J; bases not matched to a gene: 10. The CDR3 loop reads CSARPTSGNTDTQYF. The CDR3 DNA sequence: TGCAGTGCCCGCCCCACTAGCGGCAACACAGATACGCAGTATTTT.

The chain couples TRBV10-2 to TRBJ2-7, with TRBD2 identical over 8 bases. The CDR3 loop spans 14 amino acids. Germline loops: CDR1 WSHSY, CDR2 SAAADI. V dropped 4 bases and J dropped 6; count of bases not matched to a gene: 8. CDR3 protein: CASSGSGGPREQYF. CDR3 bases: TGCGCCAGCAGTGGATCGGGGGGGCCTCGCGAGCAGTACTTC.

At least ten counts were recorded for this clonotype. The chain combines TRBV5-1 with TRBJ1-5; D not resolved. V was trimmed by 0 bases and J by 5 bases, leaving 6 bases between them. Germline CDR1 is SGHRS and CDR2 is YFSETQ. The CDR3 spans 13 residues. CDR3: CASSLEVDQPQHF. CDR3 sequence (DNA): TGCGCCAGCAGCTTGGAGGTGGATCAGCCCCAGCATTTT.